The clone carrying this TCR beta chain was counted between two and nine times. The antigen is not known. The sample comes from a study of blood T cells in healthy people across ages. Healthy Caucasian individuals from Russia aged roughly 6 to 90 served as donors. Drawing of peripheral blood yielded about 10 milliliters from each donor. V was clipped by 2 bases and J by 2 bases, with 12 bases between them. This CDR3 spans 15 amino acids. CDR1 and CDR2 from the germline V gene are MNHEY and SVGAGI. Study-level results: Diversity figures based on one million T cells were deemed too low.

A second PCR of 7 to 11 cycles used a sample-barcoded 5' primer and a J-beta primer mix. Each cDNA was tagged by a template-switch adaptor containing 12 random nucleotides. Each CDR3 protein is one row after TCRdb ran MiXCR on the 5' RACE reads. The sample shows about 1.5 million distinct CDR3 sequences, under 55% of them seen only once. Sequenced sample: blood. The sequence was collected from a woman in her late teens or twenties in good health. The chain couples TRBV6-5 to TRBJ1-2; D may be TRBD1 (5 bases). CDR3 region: CASSYLDGANYGYTF. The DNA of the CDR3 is TGTGCCAGCAGTTACCTGGACGGGGCCAACTATGGCTACACCTTC.